This TCR beta chain was sequenced in a study of cytomegalovirus exposure and HLA in healthy donors (TCRdb year 2017). Concerning the study at large: In an earlier analysis of under 600 of the donors, about 260 Gb of sequence data and some 100 million unique TCR beta sequences from 150 million to 200 million T cells were reported. A later genetic analysis took genome-wide SNP genotypes for about three fifths of the roughly 670 donors and used that subset as a discovery cohort. Both class I and class II loci were covered by HLA typing, at four-digit resolution. Of the 300 to 500 genotyped donors, 65% to 90% were placed in the genetic ancestry cluster associated with self-reported Caucasian donors. Among 398 genotyped donors of the cohort, an average of approximately 250,000 unique TCR beta nucleotide sequences were sequenced per donor, about a sixth of them non-productive. In the later analysis, no new phenotypic data were used to find candidate immune exposures; instead, reliance was placed on TCR beta sequences and their occurrence across donors. The number of donors typed differed by locus, with 629-630 for A, B, C, DRB1 and DQB1, roughly 520 for DQA1, 600 to 610 for DPA1, and some 470 for DPB1. About 320 gigabases of sequencing data and approximately 85 million unique TCR sequences were included in an early release covering about 600 HLA-typed donors. To decide whether each TCR beta V gene segment behaved as functional or pseudogenic, an earlier analysis of approximately 620 of the donors relied on high-throughput TCR beta sequencing. High-throughput TCR immunosequencing, statistical association of individual TCRs with disease status, and machine learning were combined to predict cytomegalovirus infection status. Along with the roughly 670-subject first cohort, a separate validation cohort of over a hundred different subjects was used. All discovery cohort repertoires had been generated using a single sequencing platform. The aim of the study was to test whether cataloging public T cell receptors could identify signatures of past pathogen exposure. The study profiled the T cell repertoires of more than 500 subjects by immunosequencing and related them to cytomegalovirus serostatus. Alongside the repertoire data, information on donor age, sex, ethnicity and CMV serostatus was compiled. A later analysis re-analyzed previously published TCR beta repertoires from 650 to 800 donors and added high-resolution HLA genotyping to study TCR occurrence patterns. Four or five DR-DQ haplotypes were handled as single units for association and clustering because linkage in the cohort was strong. The paper's findings and limits, for the study overall: A later analysis reported that several top co-occurrence clusters appeared linked to parvovirus B19, influenza, CMV and Epstein-Barr virus. In a later analysis, the rate of TCR association differed among HLA loci, with DRB1 alleles having the most associated TCRs and HLA-C alleles having the fewest. CMV serostatus was the only immune exposure information available for the cohort. Some IMGT-functional V segments, including TRBV6-2 and TRBV6-3, could not be distinguished by the 87-base-pair reads and were therefore excluded. A cluster of highly shared sequence variants was judged likely to represent a technical artifact of the sequencing pipeline. A further reported finding was that TCR beta sequences accurately predicted the HLA-A and HLA-B alleles for most subjects in the first cohort. Because counts were too low, about 15 rarely observed V segments, including chromosome 9 orphons, were left out of the earlier analysis of 587 of the donors. Compared with the 666-donor mean, donors in an Asian-associated ancestry cluster had fewer N-insertions in productive TCRs, according to a later genetic analysis. The study gave a list of more than 150 TCR beta chains associated with cytomegalovirus. Because HLA typing was missing for some donors at each locus, association tests included only the typed subset. Most TCR sequences were observed very rarely across donors, whereas some public TCRs were present in many individuals. Only TCR beta chains were sequenced in this cohort, and the absence of alpha or paired-chain data limited detectable features. In vitro tests confirmed that a few of the cytomegalovirus-associated TCR beta chains recognize cytomegalovirus antigens. Linkage disequilibrium might explain the correlated functional status among segregating V segments, but an unknown experimental factor could not be excluded. An association between a missense DCLRE1C variant and V-gene and J-gene trimming of TCR beta chains was found in a later genetic analysis and replicated in an independent cohort. When HLA alleles, especially DR and DQ, strongly co-occurred, attributing TCR associations to individual alleles was difficult. In a later analysis, HLA-associated TCR beta chains showed more clonal expansion and lower generation probabilities than non-associated chains that were equally common. Roughly uniform sequencing depth across donors was assumed in presence/absence analyses, although this assumption may not hold. In both the original and validation cohorts, the classifier was reported to diagnose cytomegalovirus status with high specificity and sensitivity. The authors suggested that the approach could potentially be extended to other disease states and immunological phenotypes. Specific HLA alleles were associated with 15,000 to 20,000 TCR beta sequences at a false discovery rate of 0.05 in a later analysis. In a later analysis, most CMV-associated TCR beta chains were found to appear HLA-restricted, with HLA associations seemingly driven largely by CMV exposure. An earlier analysis of around 500 of the donors showed that most TCR beta V segments appeared in productive rearrangements either about 90% or about 30% of the time, which broadly matched IMGT annotations.

V lost 5 bases and J lost 4 bases; the stretch between them is 12 bases long. Via the germline V gene (reference sequence), CDR1 is LNHDA and CDR2 SQIVND. The CDR3, cysteine through phenylalanine, is 13 amino acids long. Left in the record is the CDR3 DNA by itself, 39 bases read in frame from the first base. The cohort comprised hundreds of healthy bone marrow donors. All cohort members were sampled while nominally healthy, although unrecorded immune exposures were likely present. The donor tested CMV seronegative and was one of the 352 seronegative cohort members. Each donor provided a peripheral blood sample, and peripheral blood mononuclear cells were used for TCR beta sequencing. Genomic DNA extraction from the blood cell samples was performed with the Qiagen DNeasy Blood Extraction Kit. With respect to this clone: The antigen it recognizes is unknown. Within one base of it there is no much larger clone, and no base qualities were kept. Distinct nucleotide sequences in the sample also encode this CDR3.

Library preparation was by the immunoSEQ multiplex PCR assay. For the multiplex PCR, a mixture combining 60 forward primers for TCR Vbeta segments and 13 reverse primers for TCR Jbeta segments was used. The CDR3 region of rearranged TCR beta genes was amplified from genomic DNA with a multiplex PCR assay. The Illumina HiSeq System was used to sequence the amplified TCR beta libraries as 87-base-pair reads. In the original analysis: In a later analysis, some 80 million unique TCR beta chains were counted across the 690 or so repertoires, and around 10 million of these chains were shared by at least two donors. Raw reads were error-corrected and collapsed into unique sequences by a nearest-neighbor algorithm in which closely related sequences were merged to remove PCR and sequencing errors. V, D and J gene segments were assigned by aligning CDR3 sequences to IMGT reference sequences. Each retained sequence needed at least a six-nucleotide match to both a V gene segment and a J gene segment. Rearrangements were called productive when the CDR3 lacked stop codons and stayed in frame with V and J; all others were non-productive. Following IMGT convention, CDR3 was defined as the stretch from the second conserved V-encoded cysteine up to the conserved J-encoded phenylalanine. In an earlier analysis of just under 600 of the donors, sequences lacking an unambiguous match to a single V gene segment were excluded. In an earlier analysis of 450 to 750 of the donors, a V segment was called functional when productive rearrangements were above 56.7%, and segregating when the standard deviation between donors exceeded 5%. To diagnose cytomegalovirus status from the catalog of TCR beta chain sequences, a statistical classification framework was built. In a later analysis, V and J genes were assigned by comparing TCR nucleotide sequences against IMGT/GENE-DB human TR gene sequences. A later analysis assigned CDR3 sequences and most-parsimonious VDJ recombination scenarios with the TCRdist pipeline. In a later analysis, every TCR beta chain was defined by the combination of its CDR3 amino acid sequence and its V-gene family, and reads without a unique V-gene family were dropped. To address suspected cross-contamination and a sequencing artifact, a later analysis removed approximately 590 highly shared, low-generation-probability nucleotide sequences. In a later analysis, a clonal expansion index for each public chain was calculated from normalized within-repertoire ranks of inferred template counts. In a later analysis, generation probabilities were computed using a VDJ recombination model fitted to out-of-frame rearrangements, and the results were checked against IGoR. Hypergeometric tests were used in a later analysis to score TCR-TCR, TCR-HLA and TCR-CMV co-occurrence, with a repertoire-size bias correction applied to the TCR pairs. A later analysis estimated false discovery rates by permuting HLA or CMV assignments 20 times. A later analysis grouped co-occurring TCRs with DBSCAN, adding TCRdist sequence similarity when clustering within HLA-allele-positive subsets. For co-occurrence clustering, repertoires with fewer than 30,000 or more than 120,000 public chains were excluded, along with four to six repertoires with anomalous nucleotide sharing. TCRdb re-hosts the immuneACCESS table, in-frame sequences only. Its copies lack some clones; in the studies checked, an unresolved V gene accounts for under half of them, and the cause for the rest is not known. The DNA was the basis for D and trimming; V, J and clone size are from that table. This sample is represented by approximately 190,000 clones; 85% to 90% of them were singletons. The ten largest clones take up over 1% of the sample.

The receptor's source is a man aged 25 to 40 in good health and CMV-seronegative. The sample taken for sequencing was PBMCs. The rearranged chain carries TRBV19 and TRBJ2-7, with no confident D gene call. CDR3 region: CASSPRRGYEQYF. The sequenced DNA: TGTGCCAGTAGTCCTCGTCGAGGATACGAGCAGTACTTC.